The rows below give T cell receptor beta chains drawn from one sample of a study of blood T cell repertoires in COVID-19. Assay used: immunoSEQ multiplex PCR; TCRdb lists only in-frame clones, some missing. The table has about 210,000 clones, around 85% seen once. The sample comprised peripheral blood. These receptors all stem from a woman aged 70 to 79 with acute or convalescent COVID-19. Both conserved end residues are part of each CDR3. A D gene is named only where the DNA matches it firmly. Not all rows give a size; the values are once, few, many and, for expanded clones, a class.

j_call d_call clone_size v_call cdr3_nt cdr3_aa
TRBJ1-1 NA NA TRBV14 TGTGCCAGCAGCCTGTTAGGGGCTAGGTTTCCTGAAGCTTTCTTT CASSLLGARFPEAFF
TRBJ1-1 NA NA TRBV10-1 TGCGCCAGCAGGCCTCGTTCAGGCTTGAACACTGAAGCTTTCTTT CASRPRSGLNTEAFF
TRBJ1-3 NA NA TRBV6-5 TGTGCCACCATGGGGAGTGGAAACACCATATATTTT CATMGSGNTIYF
TRBJ2-7 NA NA TRBV5-4 TGTGCCAGCAGCTTGGGACTCGAACCTGGGTTTTACGAGCAGTACTTC CASSLGLEPGFYEQYF
TRBJ1-1 TRBD1 NA TRBV3-1/TRBV3-2 TGTGCCAGCATCCGACAGGGGACGAACACTGAAGCTTTCTTT CASIRQGTNTEAFF
TRBJ1-3 TRBD1 once TRBV14 TGTGCCAGCAGCGTACGGACAGGGGGGAGAAACACCATATATTTT CASSVRTGGRNTIYF
TRBJ2-7 TRBD2 NA TRBV4-1 TGCGCCAGCAGCCTTTTAGCGGGAATTCCAGAGCAGTACTTC CASSLLAGIPEQYF
TRBJ2-7 TRBD2 NA TRBV7-9 TGTGCCAGCAGCTTAGGGGGGGGCTCCTACGAGCAGTACTTC CASSLGGGSYEQYF
TRBJ1-1 NA NA TRBV7-2 TGTGCCAGCAGCCCCACAGGGCCCACTGAAGCTTTCTTT CASSPTGPTEAFF
TRBJ2-1 NA NA TRBV7-8 TGTGCCAGCAGCCTCCACCGGAGCGAGCAGTTCTTC CASSLHRSEQFF
TRBJ1-2 NA NA TRBV11-3 TGTGCCAGCAGCTTTCAGGGGTCGGGCTATGGCTACACCTTC CASSFQGSGYGYTF
TRBJ1-5 TRBD1 NA TRBV10-3 TGTGCCATCAGTTCGACGGGACAGGGACCTGTTGCCCAGCATTTT CAISSTGQGPVAQHF
TRBJ1-4 NA NA TRBV6-6 TGTGCCAGCAGGCGCCGGGACACTGAAAAACTGTTTTTT CASRRRDTEKLFF
TRBJ2-7 TRBD1 NA TRBV15 TGTGCCACCAGCCGGGACAGGGTATCCTACGAGCAGTACTTC CATSRDRVSYEQYF
TRBJ2-3 NA once TRBV5-4 TGTGCCAGCAGCTTTGCGGGGCCAAGCACAGATACGCAGTATTTT CASSFAGPSTDTQYF
TRBJ2-5 NA NA TRBV7-6 TGTGCCAGCAGCTTAGATCTAAGGGGGACCCAGTACTTC CASSLDLRGTQYF
TRBJ2-6 NA NA TRBV28 TGTGCCAGCACGTCAGGGGCTGGGGCCAACGTCCTGACTTTC CASTSGAGANVLTF
TRBJ2-1 TRBD1 NA TRBV19 TGTGCCAGTAGTATGAAGGGCCCCTGGACAGGGCGGAATGAGCAGTTCTTC CASSMKGPWTGRNEQFF
TRBJ2-5 NA NA TRBV27 TGTGCCAGCAGTCCCCGCCCGACGGGAATTCAAGAGACCCAGTACTTC CASSPRPTGIQETQYF
TRBJ2-5 NA once TRBV11-2 TGTGCCAGCAGCTTAGAACTGCAAGAGACCCAGTACTTC CASSLELQETQYF
TRBJ2-3 TRBD2 NA TRBV11-3 TGTGCCAGCAGCAGAGAGGTAGCGGGAGGGCAGTATTTT CASSREVAGGQYF
TRBJ2-7 TRBD2 NA TRBV10-3 TGTGCCATCAGCCTGGGGATAGCGGGGGCTGGGTCCTACGAGCAGTACTTC CAISLGIAGAGSYEQYF
TRBJ2-3 NA few TRBV5-1 TGCGCCAGCAGCTTGGACGGGGATCCAGATACGCAGTATTTT CASSLDGDPDTQYF
TRBJ1-1 NA NA TRBV28 TGTGCCAGCAGTTTAGGGGCGGCAAACACTGAAGCTTTCTTT CASSLGAANTEAFF
TRBJ2-7 TRBD2 NA TRBV9 TGTGCCAGCAGCGGCGGGACTAGCGGGAGGAGTGAGCAGTACTTC CASSGGTSGRSEQYF
TRBJ1-1 NA once TRBV11-2 TGTGCCAGCAGCTTAGACAGGAACACTGAAGCTTTCTTT CASSLDRNTEAFF
TRBJ2-5 TRBD2 NA TRBV29-1 TGCAGCGTTGCGGCGGGAGGACCCCAAGAGACCCAGTACTTC CSVAAGGPQETQYF
TRBJ2-7 NA NA TRBV18 TGTGCCAGCTCACTTTTTCTTCAGGGGTCCTACGAGCAGTACTTC CASSLFLQGSYEQYF
TRBJ1-4 NA NA TRBV2 TGTGCCAGCAGTGGGCCCGGACAGAAAAAACTGTTTTTT CASSGPGQKKLFF
TRBJ2-7 TRBD2 once TRBV18 TGTGCCAGCTCAGGAGCGGGGCATTTCTCCTACGAGCAGTACTTC CASSGAGHFSYEQYF
TRBJ2-7 TRBD1 NA TRBV7-8 TGTGCCAGCAGCTTAGGGGACAGGGCGTTTGGGCAGTACTTC CASSLGDRAFGQYF
TRBJ2-7 NA NA TRBV5-4 TGTGCCAGCAGCTTGATAGATCACTACGAGCAGTACTTC CASSLIDHYEQYF
TRBJ1-4 TRBD1 NA TRBV29-1 TGCAGCGTTGGACCGGGACAGGGAACTAATGAAAAACTGTTTTTT CSVGPGQGTNEKLFF
TRBJ1-2 NA NA TRBV7-2 TGTGCCAGCAGCTTAGTCGGGACAAAGGTTGTTCATGGCTACACCTTC CASSLVGTKVVHGYTF
TRBJ2-5 NA NA TRBV3-1/TRBV3-2 TGTGCCAGCAGCCAAGATGGGAGGCAGTCCTGGACCCAGTACTTC CASSQDGRQSWTQYF
TRBJ2-7 NA NA TRBV6-1 TGTGCCAGCAGTGAAGTTGGAGGGAAGAGCTCCTACGAGCAGTACTTC CASSEVGGKSSYEQYF
TRBJ1-5 NA NA TRBV19 TGTGCCAGTAGTCCTTCGGCAGGGAGGAACGATCAGCCCCAGCATTTT CASSPSAGRNDQPQHF
TRBJ1-1 TRBD1 NA TRBV6-5 TGTGCCAGCAGATGGGACAGGGTACGCGCTGAAGCTTTCTTT CASRWDRVRAEAFF
TRBJ1-1 NA once TRBV7-7 TGTGCTAGCAGCTTCTCGGAGGACACTGAAGCTTTCTTT CASSFSEDTEAFF
TRBJ1-3 NA once TRBV9 TGTGCCAGCTCCGGGGGGCCTCAAATAAACACCATATATTTT CASSGGPQINTIYF
TRBJ2-7 NA NA TRBV5-1 TGCGCCAGCAGCTTGGTACCAGGGACCTACGAGCAGTACTTC CASSLVPGTYEQYF
TRBJ2-7 TRBD2 NA TRBV15 TGTGCCACCAGCGATCCCCTCCGGGGGGGGAGGTACTCCTACGAGCAGTACTTC CATSDPLRGGRYSYEQYF
TRBJ2-4 TRBD1 few TRBV3-1/TRBV3-2 TGTGCCAGCAGCCAAGAAGGACAGGGTCTTATTCAGTACTTC CASSQEGQGLIQYF
TRBJ1-5 TRBD1 few TRBV4-1 TGCGCCAGCAGCCAGCCGACAGGGGGCAGGAATCAGCCCCAGCATTTT CASSQPTGGRNQPQHF